This T cell receptor (beta chain) was sequenced during a study of cytomegalovirus exposure and HLA in healthy donors. Broader study findings: The investigators catalogued 150 to 200 TCR beta chains as cytomegalovirus-associated. Later findings reportedly placed an Asian-associated ancestry cluster below the approximately 650-donor mean for N-insertions. No immune exposure information besides CMV serostatus was available.

Primers: 60 Vbeta forward and 13 Jbeta reverse. Here immunoSEQ multiplex PCR was the method, and the copy in TCRdb shows in-frame clones only, minus some. This sample yields over 150,000 clones, of which about 84% are seen a single time; 4.8% belongs to the top ten. A word on this clone: The antigen remains undetermined.

The CDR3 is 14 residues long. Unmatched junction bases numbered 8, after V lost 4 bases and J lost 5 bases. Germline values: CDR1 SGHDT, CDR2 YYEEEE. These donors counted as nominally healthy when sampled, but unrecorded immune exposures were likely. Sequences were obtained from PBMCs. The V and J genes are TRBV5-6 and TRBJ2-5; TRBD1 matches 7 bases. The TCR originated in a man between 18 and 35 years old in good health and CMV-seronegative. CDR3 DNA sequence: TGTGCCAGCAGCGTTAAAGGGACAGAGGAGACCCAGTACTTC. Its translation: CASSVKGTEETQYF. Supplemented by reference TRBV5-6 and TRBJ2-5, the full variable domain reads DAGVTQSPTHLIKTRGQQVTLRCSPKSGHDTVSWYQQALGQGPQFIFQYYEEEERQRGNFPDRFSGHQFPNYSSELNVNALLLGDSALYLCASSVKGTEETQYFGPGTRLLVL.